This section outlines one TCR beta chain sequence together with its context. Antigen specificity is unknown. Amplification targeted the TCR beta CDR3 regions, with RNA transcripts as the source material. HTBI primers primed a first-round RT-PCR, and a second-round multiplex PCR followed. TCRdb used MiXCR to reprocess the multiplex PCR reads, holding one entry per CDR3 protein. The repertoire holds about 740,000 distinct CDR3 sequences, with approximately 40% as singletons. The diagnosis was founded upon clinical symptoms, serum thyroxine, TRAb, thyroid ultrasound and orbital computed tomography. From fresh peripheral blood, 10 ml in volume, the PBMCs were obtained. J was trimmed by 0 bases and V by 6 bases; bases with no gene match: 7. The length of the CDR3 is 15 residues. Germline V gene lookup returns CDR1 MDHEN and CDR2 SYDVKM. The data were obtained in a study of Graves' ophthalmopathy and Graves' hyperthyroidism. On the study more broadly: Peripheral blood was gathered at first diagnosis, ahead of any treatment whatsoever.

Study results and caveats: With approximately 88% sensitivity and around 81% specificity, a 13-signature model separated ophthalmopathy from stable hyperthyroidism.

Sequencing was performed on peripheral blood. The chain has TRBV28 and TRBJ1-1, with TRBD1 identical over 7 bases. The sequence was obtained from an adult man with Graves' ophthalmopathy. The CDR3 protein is CASRAGTDMNTEAFF. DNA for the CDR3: TGTGCCAGCAGGGCCGGGACAGACATGAACACTGAAGCTTTCTTT.